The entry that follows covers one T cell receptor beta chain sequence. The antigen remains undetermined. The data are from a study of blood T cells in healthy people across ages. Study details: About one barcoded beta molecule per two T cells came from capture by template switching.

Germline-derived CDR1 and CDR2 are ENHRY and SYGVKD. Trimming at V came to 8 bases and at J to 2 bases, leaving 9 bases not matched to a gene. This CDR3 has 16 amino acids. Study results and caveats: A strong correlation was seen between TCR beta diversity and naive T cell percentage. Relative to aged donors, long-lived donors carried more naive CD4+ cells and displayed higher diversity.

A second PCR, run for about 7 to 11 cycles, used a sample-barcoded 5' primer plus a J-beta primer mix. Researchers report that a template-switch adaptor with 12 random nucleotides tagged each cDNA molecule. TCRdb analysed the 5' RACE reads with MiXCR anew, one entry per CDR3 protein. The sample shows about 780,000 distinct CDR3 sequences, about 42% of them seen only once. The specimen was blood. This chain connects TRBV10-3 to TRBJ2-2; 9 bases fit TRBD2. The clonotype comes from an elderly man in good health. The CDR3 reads CAIDNSGSFNTGELFF. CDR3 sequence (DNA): TGTGCCATCGATAATAGCGGGAGCTTCAACACCGGGGAGCTGTTTTTT.